The T cell receptor (beta chain) described here comes from a study of T cells after yellow fever vaccination. Study overall: In the case of low-cell-number fractions, SMART-Seq v4 Ultra Low Input was used for preparation.

This CDR3 has 14 amino acids. The germline V gene encodes CDR1 SGHVS and CDR2 FQNEAQ. The V end lost 8 bases, the J end lost 5 bases, and 16 bases lay between the germline ends. Overall study findings and caveats: On re-exposure, the response was weaker but peaked faster, at day 5 versus 15. Contamination by abundant bulk-population clonotypes could be present in FACS-sorted repertoires.

On this clonotype: The antigen remains unidentified.

For TCR, cDNA came from 5'RACE template switching, which added a universal primer site and UMIs. TCRdb fed the 5' RACE reads into MiXCR, producing one record per CDR3 protein. Among approximately 450,000 distinct CDR3 sequences listed, roughly a sixth were seen once. The J gene is TRBJ2-1, the V gene TRBV7-8; D may be TRBD1 (7 bases). The receptor's source is a man aged 18 to 29 who received the YFV17D yellow fever vaccine. Here the sequenced sample was PBMCs, taken before the yellow fever booster vaccination. The CDR3 loop is CASFAGQQNNEQFF. CDR3 nucleotide sequence: TGTGCCAGCTTTGCGGGACAGCAAAACAATGAGCAGTTCTTC.